This T cell receptor beta chain was retrieved from a study of cytomegalovirus exposure and HLA in healthy donors. General study results and limits: Upon later analysis, HLA-associated TCR beta chains proved more clonally expanded than other, equally common chains. Differences between HLA loci emerged in a later analysis of TCR association rates, with DRB1 most and HLA-C fewest. Using the classifier, cytomegalovirus status was reportedly diagnosed with high specificity and sensitivity.

PCR amplification relied on 60 Vbeta primers (plus 13 Jbeta primers). Clones were sequenced by immunoSEQ multiplex PCR, and TCRdb holds only the in-frame ones, with some missing. Of 200,000 to 250,000 clones listed, 60% to 85% are singletons. CDR3 size: 14 residues. Germline CDR1 and CDR2: MGHRA and YSYEKL. V lost 2 bases and J lost 2; bases outside the gene matches: 2. About this clone: Its antigen is as yet unknown. Other nucleotide sequences from this sample produce the same CDR3.

The chain recombines TRBV4-1 with TRBJ1-2, with 7 bases identical to TRBD1. The sample was PBMCs. The receptor was isolated from a man aged 35 to 55 in good health and CMV-seronegative. In DNA form, the CDR3 reads TGCGCCAGCAGCCAAAACAGGGGAAACTATGGCTACACCTTC. Its translation is CASSQNRGNYGYTF.